This record concerns one T cell receptor (beta chain) sequence. The data were obtained in a study of cytomegalovirus exposure and HLA in healthy donors. The PCR used 60 Vbeta and 13 Jbeta primers. Sequencing used immunoSEQ multiplex PCR; TCRdb keeps in-frame clones, though not all of them. The repertoire includes some 150,000 clones, 75% to 85% of them detected once, and approximately 4.5% sits in the top ten. Germline V gene data show CDR1 as SGHRS and CDR2 as YFSETQ. V dropped 4 bases and J dropped 5; count of bases not matched to a gene: 8. The CDR3 is made up of 15 amino acids. The sequenced sample was PBMCs. The rearrangement uses TRBV5-1 and TRBJ2-2; 7 nucleotides align to TRBD1. The clonotype originates from a man aged 25-40 years in good health and CMV-seronegative. For the CDR3, the DNA is TGCGCCAGCAGCGCCACAGGGGTCGCGACCGGGGAGCTGTTTTTT. Translating it yields CASSATGVATGELFF.